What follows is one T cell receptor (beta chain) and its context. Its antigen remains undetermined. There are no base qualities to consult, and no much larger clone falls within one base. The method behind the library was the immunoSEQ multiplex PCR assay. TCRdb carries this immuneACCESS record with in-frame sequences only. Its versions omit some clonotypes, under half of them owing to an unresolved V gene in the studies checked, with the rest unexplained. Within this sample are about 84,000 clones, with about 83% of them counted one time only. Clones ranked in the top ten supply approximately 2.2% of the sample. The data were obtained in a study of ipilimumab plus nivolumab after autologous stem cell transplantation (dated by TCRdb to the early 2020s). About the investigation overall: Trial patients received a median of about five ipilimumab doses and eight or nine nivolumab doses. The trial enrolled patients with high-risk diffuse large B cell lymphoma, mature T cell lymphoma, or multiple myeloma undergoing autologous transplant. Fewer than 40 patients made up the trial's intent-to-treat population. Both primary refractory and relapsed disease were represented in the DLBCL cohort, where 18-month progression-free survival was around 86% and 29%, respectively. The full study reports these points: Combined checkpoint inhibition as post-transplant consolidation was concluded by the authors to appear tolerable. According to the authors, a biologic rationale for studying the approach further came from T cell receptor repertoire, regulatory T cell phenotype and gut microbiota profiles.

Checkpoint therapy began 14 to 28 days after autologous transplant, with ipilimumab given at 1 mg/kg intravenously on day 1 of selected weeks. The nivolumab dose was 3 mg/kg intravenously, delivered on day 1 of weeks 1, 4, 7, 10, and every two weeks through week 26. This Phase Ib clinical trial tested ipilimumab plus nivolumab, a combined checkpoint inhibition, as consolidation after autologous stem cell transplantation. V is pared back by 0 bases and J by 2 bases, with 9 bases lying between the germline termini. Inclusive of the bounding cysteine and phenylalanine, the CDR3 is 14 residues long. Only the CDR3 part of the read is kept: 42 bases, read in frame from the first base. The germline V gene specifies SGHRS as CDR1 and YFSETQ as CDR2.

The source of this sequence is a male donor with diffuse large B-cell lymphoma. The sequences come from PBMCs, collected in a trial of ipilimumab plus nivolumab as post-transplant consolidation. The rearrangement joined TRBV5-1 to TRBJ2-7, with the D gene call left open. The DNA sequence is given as TGCGCCAGCAGCTTGGTCGACGGTCCCTACGAGCAGTACTTC. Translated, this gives CASSLVDGPYEQYF.